These 11 T cell receptor beta chains came from one sample sequenced in a study of control samples from healthy donors and cancer patients. This table comes from immunoSEQ multiplex PCR, and its TCRdb copy is limited to in-frame clones, with some not included. Of fewer than 200,000 clones in the sample, over 85% were seen once. The sequenced sample was blood. All receptors come from a man in his late teens or twenties in good health.

This chain links TRBV24-1 with TRBJ1-2; TRBD1 matches at 7 bases. V dropped 4 bases and J dropped 8; count of bases not matched to a gene: 18. The CDR3 runs 17 residues. The germline CDR1 and CDR2 sequences are KGHDR and SFDVKD. The CDR3 region is CATSDAGVQGDHQGYTF. CDR3 coding DNA: TGTGCCACCAGTGACGCCGGGGTCCAGGGGGACCACCAGGGCTACACCTTC.

The chain carries TRBV20-1 and TRBJ1-1, with D possibly TRBD1 on 5 matching bases. V was trimmed by 3 bases and J by 9 bases, leaving 26 bases between them. The CDR3 is 16 amino acids. CDR1 and CDR2 (germline): DFQATT, SNEGSKA (reference sequence). The CDR3 nucleotides are TGCAGTGCTAGTCCCGGCGGGGGAACAGGAACCATGAAAGCTTTCTTT. Protein sequence: CSASPGGGTGTMKAFF.

V is TRBV9 and J is TRBJ2-7; TRBD1 matches 9 bases. This CDR3 is built from 16 residues. With V trimmed by 4 bases and J by 3 bases, 11 bases remained unmatched. Per germline, CDR1 SGDLS and CDR2 YYNGEE. The CDR3 is CASSTRDSGQGYEQYF. The CDR3 DNA sequence: TGTGCCAGCAGCACAAGAGATTCGGGACAGGGCTACGAGCAGTACTTC.

This clone has just a few counts. The rearrangement links TRBV24-1 to TRBJ2-2; no firm D call. The germline V and J ends were trimmed by 1 base and 4 bases, with 3 bases remaining between them. Looked up from germline, CDR1 is KGHDR and CDR2 is SFDVKD. The CDR3 is 13 amino acids. The CDR3 nucleotides read TGTGCCACCAGTGATTTCAGCACCGGGGAGCTGTTTTTT. It codes for CATSDFSTGELFF.

The rearrangement joins TRBV30 to TRBJ1-1; D gene ambiguous. The CDR3 has 13 residues. The V gene's germline CDR1 is GTSNPN and CDR2 SVGIG (reference sequence). The germline V and J ends were trimmed by 2 bases and 3 bases, with 10 bases remaining between them. The CDR3 DNA sequence: TGTGCCTGGAGTATTTCCCGGGACACTGAAGCTTTCTTT. Encoded protein: CAWSISRDTEAFF.

The genes are TRBV9 and TRBJ2-7; 14 nucleotides agree with TRBD2. CDR1 and CDR2 from the germline V gene are SGDLS and YYNGEE. The V and J ends lost 0 bases and 5 bases, in that order; junction bases with no gene match: 1. CDR3 length: 15 residues. DNA of the CDR3: TGTGCCAGCAGCGTAGCGGGACTAGCGGGGGACGAGCAGTACTTC. It translates to CASSVAGLAGDEQYF.

V is TRBV30 and J is TRBJ2-3; TRBD1 might be the D (6 bases). The CDR3 extends over 13 amino acids. The germline gives CDR1 GTSNPN, CDR2 SVGIG (reference sequence). V was shortened by 4 bases and J by 3 bases, with 11 bases between the two germline ends. The CDR3 nucleotides are TGTGCCTGGACTGCGCAGGGGACAGATACGCAGTATTTT. It encodes CAWTAQGTDTQYF.

This chain links TRBV9 with TRBJ2-1; maybe TRBD1 (6 bases). Trimming left V 1 base short and J 6 bases short, with 8 bases between. CDR3 size: 13 residues. Germline CDR1 and CDR2: SGDLS and YYNGEE. The CDR3 DNA sequence: TGTGCCAGCAGCGTATTAGGGGGCAATGAGCAGTTCTTC. Amino acid sequence: CASSVLGGNEQFF.

This rearrangement joins TRBV19 to TRBJ2-5; a weak D match, TRBD1 (6 bases). The CDR3 runs 15 residues. V shed 6 bases and J shed 1 base, with 15 bases lying between them. Germline values: CDR1 LNHDA, CDR2 SQIVND (reference sequence). CDR3 amino acids: CASRMRGKIQETQYF. As DNA, the CDR3 is TGTGCCAGTAGGATGAGGGGGAAGATCCAAGAGACCCAGTACTTC.

The chain recombines TRBV2 with TRBJ2-3; unclear D gene. With 7 bases removed from V and 3 bases from J, the gap between germline ends came to 5 bases. Per germline, CDR1 SNHLY and CDR2 FYNNEI. This CDR3 is 11 amino acids long. In DNA, the CDR3 is TGTGCCAGCACATTGACAGATACGCAGTATTTT. Translation gives CASTLTDTQYF. The whole variable domain, remainder taken from reference TRBV2 and TRBJ2-3, is EPEVTQTPSHQVTQMGQEVILRCVPISNHLYFYWYRQILGQKVEFLVSFYNNEISEKSEIFDDQFSVERPDGSNFTLKIRSTKLEDSAMYFCASTLTDTQYFGPGTRLTVL.

The chain uses TRBV9 and TRBJ1-2; a possible D gene is TRBD1 (5 bases). The germline V gene has CDR1 SGDLS and CDR2 YYNGEE. The V end was cut by 7 bases, the J end by 4 bases, with 14 bases between. The CDR3 spans 13 residues. CDR3 nucleotides: TGTGCCAGCTACGGCGGGGACTTCTATGGCTACACCTTC. This gives the protein CASYGGDFYGYTF.